The 18 T cell receptor beta chains given below trace back to one sample, sequenced in a study of long-term antiretroviral therapy in people with HIV (dated by TCRdb to 2022 to 2024). The immunoSEQ hsTCRB v3.0 assay was used at survey level resolution for TRB variable region sequencing. As stored in TCRdb, this immuneACCESS dataset retains in-frame rearrangements with V and J assigned. A fraction of the clones does not appear; measured against another copy, unresolved V genes explain less than half of the discrepancy, and the remainder lacks a known reason. This sample gives some 33,000 clones in total; roughly 97% of them show up just once. The ten most abundant clones make up under 2.5% of the sample. The sample here was unsorted PBMCs, taken 7.6 years after starting antiretroviral therapy. The receptors originated from a man younger than 40 with HIV.

The V gene is TRBV25-1, the J gene TRBJ2-1; D uncertain. The V end lost 3 bases, the J end lost 9 bases, and 3 bases lay between the germline ends. Germline CDR1 MGHDK, CDR2 SYGVNS. The CDR3 is 10 residues long. CDR3 sequence: CASSDGEQFF. CDR3 bases: TGTGCCAGCAGTGATGGTGAGCAGTTCTTC.

The gene calls are TRBV7-6 and TRBJ2-7, with a weak D call TRBD2 (6 bases). CDR3 size: 14 residues. The germline V gene has CDR1 SGHVS and CDR2 FNYEAQ. Trimming pared 5 bases from V and 3 bases from J, leaving 14 bases between. In DNA, the CDR3 is TGTGCCAGCAGCCCCAGGGAGGCGAGCTACGAGCAGTACTTC. Its translation: CASSPREASYEQYF.

CDR3 DNA: TGTGCCAGCAGTTACTCGTCCCGGGACTCCTCCTACGAGCAGTACTTC. Its translation is CASSYSSRDSSYEQYF. This chain links TRBV6-6 with TRBJ2-7, with D possibly being TRBD2 (6 bases). The V gene's germline CDR1 is MNHNY and CDR2 SVGAGI (reference sequence). This CDR3 has 16 residues. Trimming took off 0 bases at V and 0 bases at J, with 12 bases between the two ends.

This clone was seen a single time. The rearrangement uses TRBV7-9 and TRBJ2-3; D remains ambiguous. V shed 3 bases and J shed 7 bases, with 11 bases lying between them. This CDR3 contains 13 residues. Germline values: CDR1 SEHNR, CDR2 FQNEAQ (reference sequence). CDR3 nucleotide sequence: TGTGCCAGCAGCTTTGCAGGTGGGAATACGCAGTATTTT. This encodes CASSFAGGNTQYF.

This clone occurred a few times. The chain combines TRBV12-5 with TRBJ2-7; 8 bases line up with TRBD1. V dropped 4 bases and J dropped 6; count of bases not matched to a gene: 8. The CDR3 totals 14 residues. The germline CDR1 and CDR2 sequences are LGHNT and FRNRAP. This CDR3 is CASGSGTGGREQYF. In nucleotides, the CDR3 is TGTGCTAGTGGTTCCGGGACAGGAGGACGCGAGCAGTACTTC.

The chain links TRBV13 to TRBJ2-4; 7 bases are shared with TRBD1. V was clipped by 5 bases and J by 6 bases; unmatched bases: 10. The CDR3 is 15 amino acids. Looked up from germline, CDR1 is PRHDT and CDR2 is FYEKMQ (reference sequence). Here the CDR3 DNA reads TGTGCCAGCAGCCTCGCGCGGACAGGAGTAAACATTCAGTACTTC. Translation gives CASSLARTGVNIQYF. Drawing the rest from reference TRBV13 and TRBJ2-4, the complete variable domain is AAGVIQSPRHLIKEKRETATLKCYPIPRHDTVYWYQQGPGQDPQFLISFYEKMQSDKGSIPDRFSAQQFSDYHSELNMSSLELGDSALYFCASSLARTGVNIQYFGAGTRLSVL.

The V gene is TRBV7-2, the J gene TRBJ2-7, with D hard to call. In germline, CDR1 is SGHTA, CDR2 FQGNSA. The CDR3 runs 14 residues. The germline V and J ends were trimmed by 0 bases and 0 bases, with 6 bases remaining between them. The CDR3 sequence: CASSLAATSYEQYF. For the CDR3, the DNA is TGTGCCAGCAGCTTAGCGGCTACCTCCTACGAGCAGTACTTC. Full variable domain (missing parts from reference TRBV7-2 and TRBJ2-7): GAGVSQSPSNKVTEKGKDVELRCDPISGHTALYWYRQSLGQGLEFLIYFQGNSAPDKSGLPSDRFSAERTGGSVSTLTIQRTQQEDSAVYLCASSLAATSYEQYFGPGTRLTVT.

The chain employs TRBV19 and TRBJ1-6; D uncertain. This CDR3 spans 14 amino acids. Germline values: CDR1 LNHDA, CDR2 SQIVND (reference sequence). Trimming cost V 3 bases and J 10 bases, with 13 bases left between them. The CDR3 spells CASSIGREYSPLHF. The CDR3 DNA reads as TGTGCCAGTAGTATTGGTAGGGAATACTCACCCCTCCACTTT.

V is TRBV5-6 and J is TRBJ1-1; possibly TRBD1 for D (5 bases). This CDR3 contains 12 residues. The ends were cut back, 4 bases at V and 6 bases at J, with 10 bases in the middle. Germline CDR1 reads SGHDT; CDR2 reads YYEEEE. The CDR3 reads CASSIGVAEAFF. The CDR3 DNA reads TGTGCCAGCAGCATAGGGGTGGCTGAAGCTTTCTTT.

The rearrangement uses TRBV4-2 and TRBJ1-2; TRBD1 is a possible D gene (6 bases). Trimming cost V 6 bases and J 3 bases, with 17 bases left between them. The CDR3 runs to 15 residues. Germline loops: CDR1 LGHNA, CDR2 YNFKEQ. The CDR3 loop is CASRTAQGTDYGYTF. CDR3 nucleotide sequence: TGTGCCAGCAGAACGGCACAGGGAACGGACTATGGCTACACCTTC.

The chain recombines TRBV25-1 with TRBJ1-6, with D unresolved. The CDR3 consists of 15 residues. CDR1 and CDR2 (germline): MGHDK, SYGVNS. The V gene lost 7 bases and the J gene lost 7 bases, with 17 bases spanning the gap. The CDR3 region is CASTEGDRRNSPLHF. The DNA for the CDR3 is TGTGCCAGCACCGAGGGTGACCGAAGGAATTCACCCCTCCACTTT.

The CDR3 DNA reads as TGTGCCAGCAGTCGAGACCGGACAGGCGACTATGGCTACACCTTC. This codes for CASSRDRTGDYGYTF. The chain has TRBV6-9 and TRBJ1-2; the match to TRBD1 covers 7 bases. In germline, CDR1 is MNHGY, CDR2 SVAAGI. The J segment lost 3 bases and the V segment lost 5 bases, leaving 9 bases of the junction unmatched. The CDR3 contains 15 residues.

With respect to this clone: One junction end disagrees with the germline gene, perhaps due to a read error. The gene calls are TRBV7-9 and TRBJ1-1; 10 bases map to TRBD1. The CDR3 is 15 residues long. CDR1 is SEHNR and CDR2 is FQNEAQ in the germline V gene (reference sequence). The CDR3 sequence: CASSDLDRGNAEAFF. In DNA form, the CDR3 reads TGTGCCAGCAGCGACTTGGACAGGGGGAACGCTGAAGCTTTCTTT.

This chain uses TRBV5-1 with TRBJ2-1; TRBD2 matches 7 bases. CDR1 is SGHRS and CDR2 is YFSETQ in the germline V gene. The CDR3 sequence is 15 residues long. The ends lost 6 bases at V and 7 bases at J; junction bases unmatched: 13. Written as DNA, the CDR3 is TGCGCCAGCATGCCCTACCTGACTAGCACGAATGAGCAGTTCTTC. It is translated as CASMPYLTSTNEQFF.

V is TRBV11-2 and J is TRBJ2-5, with TRBD1 identical over 7 bases. V shed 0 bases, J shed 3 bases, and the junction held 7 bases outside the gene matches. CDR3 size: 16 residues. Looked up from germline, CDR1 is SGHAT and CDR2 is FQNNGV. The CDR3 protein is CASSLEGQYLKETQYF. CDR3 coding DNA: TGTGCCAGCAGCTTAGAGGGACAGTACTTAAAAGAGACCCAGTACTTC.

The V and J genes are TRBV19 and TRBJ1-5; D remains unclear. The CDR3 is made up of 14 amino acids. V shed 6 bases and J shed 6 bases, with 15 bases lying between them. Germline V lookup: CDR1 LNHDA, CDR2 SQIVND (reference sequence). CDR3 loop: CASRGPRGIQPQHF. For the CDR3, the DNA is TGTGCCAGTAGAGGGCCCCGAGGAATTCAGCCCCAGCATTTT.

This rearrangement joins TRBV29-1 to TRBJ1-2; tentatively, D is TRBD1 (5 bases). The CDR3 has 11 residues. Germline lookup yields CDR1 SQVTM and CDR2 ANQGSEA. V shed 4 bases and J shed 8 bases, with 11 bases lying between them. This CDR3 reads CSVARVDGYTF. CDR3 DNA: TGCAGCGTTGCCAGGGTGGACGGCTACACCTTC.

The CDR3 protein is CASTLTGTFNYGYTF. CDR3 in DNA: TGTGCCAGCACCCTAACAGGAACATTTAACTATGGCTACACCTTC. The V gene is TRBV28, the J gene TRBJ1-2, with D possibly being TRBD1 (5 bases). CDR1 MDHEN and CDR2 SYDVKM come from the germline V gene. This CDR3 comprises 15 residues. Trimming shortened V by 7 bases and J by 1 base, and 16 bases separated the two germline ends.